These 29 T cell receptor beta chains were sequenced from one sample in a study of Ad26.COV2.S vaccination and SARS-CoV-2 variants. Regarding treatment: about 20 received Ad26.COV2.S at low or high dose, single or two shots; roughly 5 received placebo; per-sample allocation not given. The samples date from day 63 after the first vaccine or placebo injection. Profiling relied on immunoSEQ multiplex PCR, and the TCRdb table lists in-frame clones only, not all of them. Of some 450,000 clones detected, less than 95% appear once; the ten largest clones hold about 4.4%. The material was peripheral blood, obtained in a trial of Ad26.COV2.S vaccine versus placebo. The receptors were sampled from a person aged 18-60 years who received the Ad26.COV2.S COVID-19 vaccine or a placebo.

This sequence joins TRBV28 and TRBJ1-2; D not certain. Germline V gene sequence: CDR1 MDHEN, CDR2 SYDVKM. The CDR3 consists of 10 residues. Trimming shortened V by 8 bases and J by 5 bases, and 6 bases separated the two germline ends. In nucleotides, the CDR3 is TGTGCCAGCTTCCTTTATGGCTACACCTTC. Its protein is CASFLYGYTF.

This chain joins TRBV7-2 and TRBJ2-7; no reliable D call. The V end lost 1 base, the J end lost 6 bases, and 13 bases lay between the germline ends. The CDR3 length is 14 residues. The germline V gene has CDR1 SGHTA and CDR2 FQGNSA. CDR3 nucleotides: TGTGCCAGCAGCTTAGTTGGGCAGCCCGCCGAGCAGTACTTC. The encoded protein is CASSLVGQPAEQYF.

The CDR3 DNA reads as TGTGCCAGCAGCTTACACCCTAGGTTGTACAATGAGCAGTTCTTC. Amino acids: CASSLHPRLYNEQFF. The chain has TRBV7-3 and TRBJ2-1; D gene uncertain. The CDR3 runs to 15 residues. The V gene's germline CDR1 is SGHTA and CDR2 FQGTGA. The V gene lost 2 bases and the J gene lost 4 bases, with 12 bases spanning the gap.

This chain uses TRBV18 with TRBJ1-2, with D possibly being TRBD1 (5 bases). Germline V lookup: CDR1 KGHSH, CDR2 LQKENI. The length of the CDR3 is 16 residues. Deletions cut 2 bases from V and 1 base from J, with 14 bases between. As DNA, the CDR3 is TGTGCCAGCTCACCAGTCCCGGACACCCTTAACTATGGCTACACCTTC. This translates into CASSPVPDTLNYGYTF.

J is TRBJ1-1 and V is TRBV4-3; perhaps TRBD1 as D (6 bases). Germline V lookup: CDR1 LGHNA, CDR2 YSLEER. V gave up 3 bases and J gave up 1 base, with 12 bases separating them. The CDR3 runs to 15 residues. The CDR3 sequence is CASSQSGQTNTEAFF. The CDR3 region has the DNA TGCGCCAGCAGCCAGTCGGGACAAACGAACACTGAAGCTTTCTTT.

The J gene is TRBJ2-1, the V gene TRBV6-5; D ambiguous. The ends were cut back, 7 bases at V and 7 bases at J, with 17 bases in the middle. The CDR3 contains 14 residues. The germline gives CDR1 MNHEY, CDR2 SVGAGI. CDR3 in amino acids: CASTVTDYGNEQFF. CDR3 nucleotides: TGTGCCAGCACGGTGACCGATTATGGGAATGAGCAGTTCTTC.

This chain links TRBV24-1 with TRBJ2-1; TRBD1 or TRBD2 may be the D gene (7 bases each). Trimming took 9 bases from V and 8 from J, leaving 49 bases between them. CDR3 size: 24 residues. The V gene's germline CDR1 is KGHDR and CDR2 SFDVKD. CDR3 DNA: TGTGCCACCTGTGGTGTAGCAGGGGGGGCTCAGGTACCGGGACTCCCCTCCATGAGTGATGAGCAGTTCTTC. It is translated as CATCGVAGGAQVPGLPSMSDEQFF.

For the CDR3, the DNA is TGTGCCAGCAGCCAAGGCTATCGCGGGAGAACTTACGAGCAGTACTTC. This codes for CASSQGYRGRTYEQYF. The V call is TRBV3-1 (or the pseudogene TRBV3-2), the J call TRBJ2-7, with TRBD2 matching over 7 bases. This CDR3 contains 16 residues. CDR1 LGHDT and CDR2 YNNKEL come from the germline V gene (reference sequence). V lost 1 base to trimming and J lost 4 bases; unmatched junction nucleotides: 10.

J is TRBJ1-5 and V is TRBV27; no reliable D call. Trimming took 3 bases from V and 2 from J, leaving 11 bases between them. This CDR3 has 15 residues. CDR1 is MNHEY, CDR2 SMNVEV, per germline (reference sequence). CDR3 sequence (DNA): TGTGCCAGCAGTTTTCGGCCCGCCGGCAATCAGCCCCAGCATTTT. Protein: CASSFRPAGNQPQHF.

This chain joins TRBV27 and TRBJ2-7; TRBD1 aligns across 7 bases. The junction had 8 bases not matched to a gene; V was cut back by 5 bases and J by 4 bases. Germline V gene data show CDR1 as MNHEY and CDR2 as SMNVEV (reference sequence). The CDR3 covers 14 residues. CDR3 in DNA: TGTGCCAGCAGTAATACACAGGGGAAGTACGAGCAGTACTTC. Translation gives CASSNTQGKYEQYF.

This clone was observed once. The chain has TRBV7-2 and TRBJ2-7; weak D call: TRBD2 (6 bases). Germline CDR1 reads SGHTA; CDR2 reads FQGNSA. The CDR3 has 14 residues. Deletions cut 5 bases from V and 5 bases from J, with 16 bases between. The CDR3 nucleotides are TGTGCCAGCAGCCCACAGGCAGGGAGGAACGAGCAGTACTTC. Translated, it gives CASSPQAGRNEQYF.

The chain uses TRBV20-1 and TRBJ2-5; D uncertain. The germline V gene has CDR1 DFQATT and CDR2 SNEGSKA (reference sequence). The CDR3 is 11 amino acids. CDR3 sequence: CSSGKSETQYF. CDR3 sequence (DNA): TGCAGCTCAGGCAAGTCTGAGACCCAGTACTTC.

The V gene is TRBV25-1, the J gene TRBJ1-6; 7 positions agree with TRBD1. Germline trimming cut 9 bases from V and 6 bases from J; bases unmatched to any gene: 2. This CDR3 region has 12 residues. Germline values: CDR1 MGHDK, CDR2 SYGVNS. This CDR3 is CASRGPNSPLHF. The CDR3 region has the DNA TGTGCCAGTAGGGGGCCTAATTCACCCCTCCACTTT.

This clone came up once. V and J are TRBV28 and TRBJ2-7, with 11 bases matching TRBD1. With V trimmed by 5 bases and J by 4 bases, 16 bases remained unmatched. The germline CDR1 and CDR2 sequences are MDHEN and SYDVKM. The CDR3 covers 18 residues. CDR3 residues: CASSVLGTGGREDYEQYF. The CDR3, as DNA: TGTGCCAGCAGTGTATTGGGGACAGGGGGTAGGGAGGATTACGAGCAGTACTTC.

The gene calls are TRBV20-1 and TRBJ2-7; D ambiguous. Looked up from germline, CDR1 is DFQATT and CDR2 is SNEGSKA (reference sequence). This CDR3 comprises 11 residues. Trimming cost V 3 bases and J 2 bases, with 5 bases left between them. Here the CDR3 DNA reads TGCAGTGCTAGTAACACCTACGAGCAGTACTTC. Translated: CSASNTYEQYF.

DNA of the CDR3: TGCAGCGTCCTACTTCAATTGGGAGGCACCGGGGAGCTGTTTTTT. Protein sequence: CSVLLQLGGTGELFF. The rearrangement joins TRBV29-1 to TRBJ2-2; maybe TRBD2 (6 bases). Trimming removed 6 bases at V and 4 bases at J, with 18 bases between. CDR3 size: 15 residues. Per the germline V gene, CDR1 is SQVTM and CDR2 is ANQGSEA.

The chain carries TRBV21-1 and TRBJ2-2; the listed D gene, TRBD2, was not tested against the DNA. TRBV21-1 is tagged as a pseudogene. The CDR3 is made up of 19 amino acids. The CDR3 protein is CASSLKLTPSGNNTGELFF. The CDR3 DNA reads as TGTGCCAGCAGCCTTAAACTAACCCCTAGCGGGAACAACACCGGGGAGCTGTTTTTT.

The chain employs TRBV19 and TRBJ2-7, with a weak D call TRBD2 (5 bases). From germline, CDR1 is LNHDA and CDR2 SQIVND (reference sequence). The CDR3 is 12 residues long. Trimming stripped 7 bases from V and 5 bases from J, with 12 bases between. CDR3 sequence (DNA): TGTGCCAGTAAAGGCGGGTCGGACGAGCAGTACTTC. This sequence encodes CASKGGSDEQYF.

The V gene is TRBV7-9, the J gene TRBJ2-3; the D is unclear. Germline V gives CDR1 SEHNR, CDR2 FQNEAQ (reference sequence). The CDR3 consists of 13 residues. The V gene lost 2 bases and the J gene lost 6 bases, with 9 bases spanning the gap. The CDR3 here is CASSLPELDTQYF. CDR3 DNA sequence: TGTGCCAGCAGCTTACCAGAGTTGGATACGCAGTATTTT.

In nucleotides, the CDR3 is TGTGCCAGCAGTCGCGACAGGAACTCAGAGACCCAGTACTTC. This codes for CASSRDRNSETQYF. The rearrangement links TRBV27 to TRBJ2-5, with D perhaps matching TRBD1 (6 bases). V dropped 5 bases and J dropped 4 bases, with 14 bases sitting between them. Germline assignment: CDR1 MNHEY and CDR2 SMNVEV (reference sequence). The CDR3 length is 14 residues.

V and J are TRBV6-6 and TRBJ1-6; TRBD1 might be the D (5 bases). Germline CDR1 and CDR2: MNHNY and SVGAGI (reference sequence). V lost 6 bases to trimming and J lost 4 bases, with 16 bases between them. The CDR3 is made up of 16 amino acids. CDR3: CASSRTFGGYNSPLHF. The DNA for the CDR3 is TGTGCCAGCAGCCGCACCTTCGGGGGGTATAATTCACCCCTCCACTTT.

The rearrangement joins TRBV28 to TRBJ2-1, with D tentatively TRBD2 (6 bases). Germline values: CDR1 MDHEN, CDR2 SYDVKM. The CDR3 is 15 residues long. V dropped 6 bases and J dropped 2 bases, with 14 bases sitting between them. The CDR3 DNA is TGTGCCAGCAGGGGGGTAGCGGAGACCTACAATGAGCAGTTCTTC. Its translation is CASRGVAETYNEQFF.

The V gene is TRBV25-1, the J gene TRBJ2-3; 8 bases fit TRBD1. Trimming at V came to 1 base and at J to 1 base, leaving 7 bases not matched to a gene. The CDR3 covers 17 residues. The germline V gene encodes CDR1 MGHDK and CDR2 SYGVNS. CDR3 loop: CASSEWGAGQGTDTQYF. CDR3 in DNA: TGTGCCAGCAGTGAATGGGGTGCGGGACAGGGCACAGATACGCAGTATTTT.

The CDR3 bases are TGCGCCAGCAGCCAAGGTCCCCCGGGTGCGGGGAAGGCGTATGAGCAGTTCTTC. Translated: CASSQGPPGAGKAYEQFF. J is TRBJ2-1 and V is TRBV4-1; D is possibly TRBD2 (6 bases). Germline V gives CDR1 MGHRA, CDR2 YSYEKL. The CDR3 has 18 amino acids. V was shortened by 1 base and J by 8 bases, with 24 bases between the two germline ends.

This chain joins TRBV18 and TRBJ2-7; 8 bases map to TRBD1. J was trimmed by 6 bases and V by 6 bases; bases with no gene match: 10. The CDR3 has 14 residues. CDR1 is KGHSH, CDR2 LQKENI, per germline. The CDR3: CASSADRAALEQYF. CDR3 DNA: TGTGCCAGCTCGGCGGACAGGGCCGCCCTCGAGCAGTACTTC.

V gene TRBV27 combines with J gene TRBJ2-3; no definite D call. Germline V gene sequence: CDR1 MNHEY, CDR2 SMNVEV (reference sequence). The CDR3 is 14 residues long. V lost 6 bases and J lost 4, with 14 bases in between. The CDR3 sequence is CASSRVGVSDTQYF. CDR3 nucleotide sequence: TGTGCCAGCAGCCGTGTCGGTGTTTCAGATACGCAGTATTTT.

The chain recombines TRBV18 with TRBJ2-5, with D tentatively TRBD2 (5 bases). Germline V CDR1 and CDR2: KGHSH, LQKENI. CDR3 length: 14 amino acids. V lost 1 base, J lost 4 bases, and 10 bases lay in between. The CDR3 DNA reads as TGTGCCAGCTCACCACTGTCGGGAATAGAGACCCAGTACTTC. Protein product: CASSPLSGIETQYF.

This clone occurred once. The chain carries TRBV28 and TRBJ2-2; D is possibly TRBD1 or TRBD2 (5 bases each). V was pared by 8 bases and J by 7 bases, with 20 bases between. The CDR3 is 15 amino acids. Germline lookup yields CDR1 MDHEN and CDR2 SYDVKM. The CDR3 region is CASVGAGRNLGELFF. In DNA, the CDR3 is TGTGCCAGCGTAGGGGCAGGGAGAAACCTCGGGGAGCTGTTTTTT.

The genes are TRBV28 and TRBJ2-6; unclear D gene. The CDR3 sequence is 16 residues long. Trimming took off 3 bases at V and 0 bases at J, with 9 bases between the two ends. Germline V CDR1 and CDR2: MDHEN, SYDVKM. The CDR3 here is CASSLGWNSGANVLTF. The CDR3 bases are TGTGCCAGCAGTTTGGGTTGGAACTCTGGGGCCAACGTCCTGACTTTC.